This is a list of T cell receptor beta chains from one sample in a study of blood T cell repertoires in COVID-19. Data came from immunoSEQ multiplex PCR; TCRdb stores just in-frame clones and leaves some out. Of some 99,000 clones in the sample, 87% were seen once. The sample taken for sequencing was peripheral blood. The source is a man between 65 and 85 years old with acute or convalescent COVID-19. Each CDR3 is given with its conserved first and last residue. The order of the fields is D gene, clone size, CDR3 length, J gene, V gene, CDR3 protein, CDR3 DNA. The D gene is left open where the match is weak. Clone size, where shown, is once, few, many, or a class for clones that have expanded.

d_call: TRBD2; clone_size: -; cdr3_length: 16; j_call: TRBJ2-7; v_call: TRBV5-1; cdr3_aa: CASSFGGGDGSYEQYF; cdr3_nt: TGCGCCAGCAGCTTCGGGGGAGGGGACGGGTCCTACGAGCAGTACTTC
d_call: -; clone_size: -; cdr3_length: 15; j_call: TRBJ2-3; v_call: TRBV2; cdr3_aa: CASSDQGRGADTQYF; cdr3_nt: TGTGCCAGCAGTGATCAGGGGCGAGGGGCAGATACGCAGTATTTT
d_call: -; clone_size: -; cdr3_length: 14; j_call: TRBJ2-5; v_call: TRBV5-4; cdr3_aa: CASSPGSIQETQYF; cdr3_nt: TGTGCCAGCAGCCCCGGTAGCATCCAAGAGACCCAGTACTTC
d_call: -; clone_size: -; cdr3_length: 17; j_call: TRBJ1-4; v_call: TRBV5-1; cdr3_aa: CASKRLRDTATNEKLFF; cdr3_nt: TGCGCCAGCAAGCGACTTCGGGACACAGCAACTAATGAAAAACTGTTTTTT
d_call: -; clone_size: once; cdr3_length: 16; j_call: TRBJ1-5; v_call: TRBV3-1/TRBV3-2; cdr3_aa: CASSQDFVAGNQPQHF; cdr3_nt: TGTGCCAGCAGCCAAGATTTTGTTGCGGGAAATCAGCCCCAGCATTTT
d_call: -; clone_size: few; cdr3_length: 13; j_call: TRBJ2-5; v_call: TRBV6-5; cdr3_aa: CASSLGHQETQYF; cdr3_nt: TGTGCCAGCAGTTTGGGACATCAAGAGACCCAGTACTTC
d_call: -; clone_size: -; cdr3_length: 13; j_call: TRBJ2-1; v_call: TRBV19; cdr3_aa: CASSRGLDNEQFF; cdr3_nt: TGTGCCAGTAGTAGGGGCCTGGACAATGAGCAGTTCTTC
d_call: TRBD1; clone_size: -; cdr3_length: 15; j_call: TRBJ1-5; v_call: TRBV19; cdr3_aa: CASSATGGGNQPQHF; cdr3_nt: TGTGCCAGTAGTGCTACAGGGGGAGGAAATCAGCCCCAGCATTTT
d_call: -; clone_size: -; cdr3_length: 11; j_call: TRBJ1-4; v_call: TRBV6-5; cdr3_aa: CASQEDEKLFF; cdr3_nt: TGTGCCAGCCAGGAGGACGAGAAACTGTTTTTT
d_call: TRBD1; clone_size: -; cdr3_length: 14; j_call: TRBJ2-5; v_call: TRBV5-1; cdr3_aa: CASSYTGTDTIQYF; cdr3_nt: TGCGCCAGCAGCTATACCGGGACAGACACGATCCAGTACTTC
d_call: -; clone_size: few; cdr3_length: 16; j_call: TRBJ2-2; v_call: TRBV5-4; cdr3_aa: CASSPPGLSGTGELFF; cdr3_nt: TGTGCCAGCAGCCCCCCTGGACTTAGTGGCACCGGGGAGCTGTTTTTT
d_call: -; clone_size: few; cdr3_length: 16; j_call: TRBJ1-1; v_call: TRBV4-1; cdr3_aa: CASSQGEIRGDTEAFF; cdr3_nt: TGCGCCAGCAGCCAGGGGGAAATACGGGGGGACACTGAAGCTTTCTTT
d_call: -; clone_size: -; cdr3_length: 15; j_call: TRBJ2-2; v_call: TRBV27; cdr3_aa: CASSSSLEYAGELFF; cdr3_nt: TGTGCCAGCAGTTCCTCTCTAGAATACGCCGGGGAGCTGTTTTTT
d_call: -; clone_size: -; cdr3_length: 17; j_call: TRBJ2-3; v_call: TRBV4-2; cdr3_aa: CASSQGPGNRERDTQYF; cdr3_nt: TGTGCCAGCAGCCAAGGACCCGGGAACAGAGAGCGGGATACGCAGTATTTT
d_call: -; clone_size: -; cdr3_length: 14; j_call: TRBJ1-4; v_call: TRBV9; cdr3_aa: CASSVGRSNEKLFF; cdr3_nt: TGTGCCAGCAGCGTAGGTCGGAGTAATGAAAAACTGTTTTTT
d_call: TRBD1; clone_size: -; cdr3_length: 15; j_call: TRBJ1-3; v_call: TRBV5-1; cdr3_aa: CASSQTGRSGNTIYF; cdr3_nt: TGCGCCAGCTCACAGACAGGGCGGTCCGGAAACACCATATATTTT
d_call: -; clone_size: -; cdr3_length: 16; j_call: TRBJ2-1; v_call: TRBV11-2; cdr3_aa: CASSFRQGAPYNEQFF; cdr3_nt: TGTGCCAGCAGCTTCCGACAAGGGGCCCCCTACAATGAGCAGTTCTTC
d_call: TRBD2; clone_size: -; cdr3_length: 15; j_call: TRBJ2-5; v_call: TRBV19; cdr3_aa: CASSRTSGGRETQYF; cdr3_nt: TGTGCCAGTAGTAGGACTAGCGGGGGACGAGAGACCCAGTACTTC
d_call: TRBD1; clone_size: -; cdr3_length: 16; j_call: TRBJ1-2; v_call: TRBV2; cdr3_aa: CASSEERRTGDYGYTF; cdr3_nt: TGTGCCAGCAGTGAAGAAAGACGGACAGGGGATTATGGCTACACCTTC
d_call: -; clone_size: -; cdr3_length: 16; j_call: TRBJ2-2; v_call: TRBV7-8; cdr3_aa: CASSLVGTTNTGELFF; cdr3_nt: TGTGCCAGCAGCTTAGTAGGGACAACGAACACCGGGGAGCTGTTTTTT
d_call: -; clone_size: -; cdr3_length: 14; j_call: TRBJ2-5; v_call: TRBV3-1/TRBV3-2; cdr3_aa: CASSQEGGQETQYF; cdr3_nt: TGTGCCAGCAGCCAAGAAGGCGGCCAAGAGACCCAGTACTTC
d_call: -; clone_size: once; cdr3_length: 15; j_call: TRBJ1-4; v_call: TRBV18; cdr3_aa: CASSPLRNQNEKLFF; cdr3_nt: TGTGCCAGCTCACCTTTGAGGAACCAAAATGAAAAACTGTTTTTT
d_call: TRBD1; clone_size: -; cdr3_length: 13; j_call: TRBJ1-2; v_call: TRBV6-1; cdr3_aa: CASRQGLNYGYTF; cdr3_nt: TGTGCCAGCCGACAGGGACTTAACTATGGCTACACCTTC
d_call: -; clone_size: -; cdr3_length: 14; j_call: TRBJ2-7; v_call: TRBV11-2; cdr3_aa: CASSLDQRGYEQYF; cdr3_nt: TGTGCCAGCAGCTTAGATCAACGGGGCTACGAGCAGTACTTC
d_call: -; clone_size: -; cdr3_length: 13; j_call: TRBJ2-1; v_call: TRBV19; cdr3_aa: CASSNRQYNEQFF; cdr3_nt: TGTGCCAGTAGTAACCGACAGTACAATGAGCAGTTCTTC
d_call: -; clone_size: -; cdr3_length: 14; j_call: TRBJ2-2; v_call: TRBV5-1; cdr3_aa: CASSKGQNTGELFF; cdr3_nt: TGCGCCAGCAGCAAGGGACAGAACACCGGGGAGCTGTTTTTT
d_call: -; clone_size: -; cdr3_length: 15; j_call: TRBJ1-1; v_call: TRBV27; cdr3_aa: CASSTRGGWNTEAFF; cdr3_nt: TGTGCCAGCAGTACAAGGGGTGGGTGGAACACTGAAGCTTTCTTT
d_call: TRBD2; clone_size: -; cdr3_length: 15; j_call: TRBJ2-2; v_call: TRBV4-2; cdr3_aa: CASSKAGGHTGELFF; cdr3_nt: TGTGCCAGCAGCAAGGCGGGGGGGCACACCGGGGAGCTGTTTTTT
d_call: -; clone_size: -; cdr3_length: 14; j_call: TRBJ2-5; v_call: TRBV6-1; cdr3_aa: CASSEVGTQETQYF; cdr3_nt: TGTGCCAGCAGTGAAGTAGGGACACAAGAGACCCAGTACTTC
d_call: -; clone_size: few; cdr3_length: 13; j_call: TRBJ1-2; v_call: TRBV28; cdr3_aa: CASRKQGSYGYTF; cdr3_nt: TGTGCCAGCAGGAAACAGGGATCCTATGGCTACACCTTC
d_call: TRBD2; clone_size: few; cdr3_length: 20; j_call: TRBJ2-1; v_call: TRBV28; cdr3_aa: CASSLYPGTSGGAGNNEQFF; cdr3_nt: TGTGCCAGCAGTTTATACCCAGGGACTAGCGGGGGGGCCGGTAACAATGAGCAGTTCTTC
d_call: TRBD2; clone_size: -; cdr3_length: 16; j_call: TRBJ2-1; v_call: TRBV19; cdr3_aa: CATKGLAGESYNEQFF; cdr3_nt: TGTGCCACCAAGGGACTAGCGGGGGAGTCCTACAATGAGCAGTTCTTC
d_call: TRBD1; clone_size: -; cdr3_length: 14; j_call: TRBJ2-7; v_call: TRBV5-6; cdr3_aa: CASSFGQGSYEQYF; cdr3_nt: TGTGCCAGCAGTTTTGGACAGGGTTCCTACGAGCAGTACTTC